This T cell receptor beta chain derives from a study of Graves' ophthalmopathy and Graves' hyperthyroidism (dated by TCRdb to between 2018 and 2020). Background on the whole study: Peripheral blood was collected at initial diagnosis, prior to any treatment. The study used TCR beta repertoire signatures to distinguish Graves' ophthalmopathy from Graves' hyperthyroidism and to predict progression to ophthalmopathy. In total, over 130 blood samples were TCR-sequenced: some 40 ophthalmopathy, roughly 80 hyperthyroidism and 17 hyperthyroidism-to-ophthalmopathy patients. To explore V-J signatures that distinguish ophthalmopathy from hyperthyroidism, a discovery set of around 100 patients was enrolled, made up of some 41 with ophthalmopathy and fewer than 60 with stable hyperthyroidism. An independent validation cohort comprised roughly 20 hyperthyroidism patients and some 16 patients who later progressed from hyperthyroidism to ophthalmopathy. In six or seven hyperthyroidism patients, the T-cell repertoires found in thyroid tissue were compared with those found in blood. Once sampling was done, hyperthyroidism patients were given methimazole at a starting dose of 30 mg daily, while ophthalmopathy patients were given high-dose intravenous methylprednisolone. The 95 to 100 discovery patients were randomly split 7:3 into training and test sets. Study-wide conclusions, independent of this receptor: In cross-validation, the 13-signature model distinguished ophthalmopathy from stable hyperthyroidism with nearly 90% sensitivity and approximately 81% specificity, and in the test set the corresponding values were approximately 80% and 75%. Most of the expanded thyroid clonotypes with a frequency above 0.001 were also detected in blood, and it was suggested that the thyroid immune response may be reflected by blood repertoires. In validation, the model predicted ophthalmopathy progression with over 60% sensitivity and around 72% specificity; roughly 11 predicted patients were CT-confirmed with GO in a median of roughly 6.8 months. Sample size was not predetermined statistically, and investigators were not blinded to group allocation.

This clonotype was observed many times. Its recognized antigen is unknown. There are no base qualities to consult, and no much larger clone falls within one base. Patients with ophthalmopathy had moderately to severely active disease, with a Clinical Activity Score of 3 or more, a NOSPECS grade of 4 or more, and a disease duration of less than 3 months. Patients were excluded if they had other autoimmune diseases, uncontrolled infections, pregnancy or lactation. Diagnosis relied on clinical symptoms, serum thyroxine, TRAb, thyroid ultrasound and orbital computed tomography. Using Ficoll-Paque density gradient centrifugation, PBMCs were isolated from less than 11 ml of fresh peripheral blood. Total RNA was extracted using Trizol reagent, and RNA quality was checked on an Agilent 2100 Bioanalyzer. TCR beta CDR3 regions were amplified from RNA transcripts for repertoire sequencing. The first round was an RT-PCR using HTBI primers with the Qiagen OneStep RT-PCR kit, and this first round was followed by a second-round multiplex PCR, then size selection and purification. Libraries were sequenced paired-end with 100 bp reads on an Illumina HiSeq2000. In the authors' own workflow: SOAPnuke was used for read processing, and reads with adapters, uncalled bases, a mean Phred below 15, or no exact constant-primer or identifier match were discarded. COPE v1.2.5 was used to merge the high-quality paired reads. Unique nucleotide sequences were defined as clonotypes and aligned to IMGT TRB V, D and J references using MiTCR v1.1. The analysis was limited to V-J combinations with a frequency above 0.0001, which together covered over 98% of repertoires. A TCR clonal expansion and chaos score per V-J combination was defined as the ratio of F50 clonal expansion to chaos observed in the TCRdist matrix. Features were reduced by Welch's t-statistics and random forest to over 10 V-J combinations, which fed a naive Bayes classifier. The Morisita-Horn index was used to measure how similar the thyroid and blood repertoires were. In-frame beta chains were kept once TCRdb had trimmed the public reads at Q25 with fastp and called clones with MiXCR. Rows with one shared CDR3 protein collapse into an entry with the most common genes and DNA. TCRdb, not the authors, supplied the V and J calls. Here the sample has under 200,000 distinct CDR3 sequences; more than 30% occur a single time. The ten largest account for approximately 6.3% of the sample.

The sequenced material came from peripheral blood. The receptor was derived from a middle-aged woman with Graves' ophthalmopathy. Donor details come from another sample of the same person, matched by shared clones.

The DNA sequence is given as TGTGCCAGCAGCTTCCGGGACTTAGCCTACGAGCAGTACTTC. This is translated as CASSFRDLAYEQYF. The chain employs TRBV11-2 and TRBJ2-7; 6 matching bases give a weak D call of TRBD2. From the cysteine through the phenylalanine, the CDR3 covers 14 amino acids. Of the read, only the CDR3 DNA is kept; its 42 bases are in frame from base 1. Per the germline V gene, SGHAT is the CDR1 and FQNNGV is the CDR2. Trimming costs V 3 bases and J 2 bases, and their ends lie 11 bases apart.